The T cell receptor (beta chain) under discussion was sequenced for a study of neurological immune-mediated disorders. TCRdb reprocessed the 5' RACE reads via MiXCR and lists one record per CDR3 protein. The data contain tens of thousands of distinct CDR3 sequences, roughly 10% of them singletons. The germline CDR1 and CDR2 sequences are SGHDN and FVKESK. The CDR3 loop spans 15 amino acids. The V gene lost 0 bases and the J gene lost 0 bases, with 5 bases spanning the gap. This clonotype was seen at least ten times. The chain uses TRBV14 and TRBJ2-2; D uncertain. The material sequenced was PBMCs. The TCR was taken from a woman in her fifties or sixties with HTLV-1-associated myelopathy (HAM/TSP). The CDR3 DNA is TGTGCCAGCAGCCAAGACGGCCCGAACACCGGGGAGCTGTTTTTT. Amino acids: CASSQDGPNTGELFF.